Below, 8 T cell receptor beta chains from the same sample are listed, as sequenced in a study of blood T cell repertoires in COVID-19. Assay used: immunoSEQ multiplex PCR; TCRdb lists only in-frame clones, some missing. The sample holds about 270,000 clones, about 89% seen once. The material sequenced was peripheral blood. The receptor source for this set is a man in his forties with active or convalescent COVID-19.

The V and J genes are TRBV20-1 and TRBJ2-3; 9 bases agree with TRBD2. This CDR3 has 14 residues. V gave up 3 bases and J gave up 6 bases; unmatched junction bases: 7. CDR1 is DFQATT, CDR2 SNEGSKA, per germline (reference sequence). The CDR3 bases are TGCAGTGCTAGTCTGGCGGGGGGGCCCGATACGCAGTATTTT. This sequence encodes CSASLAGGPDTQYF.

CDR3 coding DNA: TGTGCCACCTCAGCGGGGGGGAGGGAGACCCAGTACTTC. This encodes CATSAGGRETQYF. The chain links TRBV7-2 to TRBJ2-5, with 10 nucleotides matching TRBD2. CDR1 and CDR2 (germline): SGHTA, FQGNSA. V trimming: 10 bases; J trimming: 5 bases; junction bases outside the gene matches: 7. The CDR3 totals 13 residues.

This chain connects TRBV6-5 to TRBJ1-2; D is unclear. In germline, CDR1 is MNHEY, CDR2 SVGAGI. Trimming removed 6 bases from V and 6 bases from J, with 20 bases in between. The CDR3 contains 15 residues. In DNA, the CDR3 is TGTGCCAGCAGCACCCGACTCGGCTTTATGGATGGCTACACCTTC. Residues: CASSTRLGFMDGYTF.

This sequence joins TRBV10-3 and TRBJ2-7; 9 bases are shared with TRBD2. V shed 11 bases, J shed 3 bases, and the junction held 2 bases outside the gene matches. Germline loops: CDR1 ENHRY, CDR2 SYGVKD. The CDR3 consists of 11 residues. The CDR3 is CAVTSGYEQYF. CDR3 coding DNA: TGTGCCGTGACTAGCGGCTACGAGCAGTACTTC.

The CDR3 spells CASSPKDIDSTEAFF. The CDR3 bases are TGCGCCAGCAGCCCTAAGGATATAGACAGCACTGAAGCTTTCTTT. The genes are TRBV4-1 and TRBJ1-1, with a weak D call TRBD1 (5 bases). V was cut by 4 bases and J by 4 bases, with 16 bases left in between. The germline V gene encodes CDR1 MGHRA and CDR2 YSYEKL. CDR3 size: 15 residues.

The CDR3 nucleotides are TGCGCCAGCAGCGAAGTAACCGGGACAGGGGATGAAAAACTGTTTTTT. Residues: CASSEVTGTGDEKLFF. The chain combines TRBV4-1 with TRBJ1-4, with 10 bases that match TRBD1. CDR3 length equals 16 residues. V was pared by 5 bases and J by 6 bases, with 9 bases of the junction left unmatched. Per germline, CDR1 MGHRA and CDR2 YSYEKL.

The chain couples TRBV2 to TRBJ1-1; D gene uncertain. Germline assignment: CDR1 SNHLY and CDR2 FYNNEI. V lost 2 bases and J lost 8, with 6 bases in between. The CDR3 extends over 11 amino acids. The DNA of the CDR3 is TGTGCCAGCAGTGAAACGGGGGAAGCTTTCTTT. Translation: CASSETGEAFF.

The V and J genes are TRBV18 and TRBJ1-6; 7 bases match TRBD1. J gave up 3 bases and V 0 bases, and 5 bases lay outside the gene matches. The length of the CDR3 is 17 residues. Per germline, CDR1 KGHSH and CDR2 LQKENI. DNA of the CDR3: TGTGCCAGCTCACCACCCTCCGCAGGGGGCTATAATTCACCCCTCCACTTT. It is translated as CASSPPSAGGYNSPLHF.